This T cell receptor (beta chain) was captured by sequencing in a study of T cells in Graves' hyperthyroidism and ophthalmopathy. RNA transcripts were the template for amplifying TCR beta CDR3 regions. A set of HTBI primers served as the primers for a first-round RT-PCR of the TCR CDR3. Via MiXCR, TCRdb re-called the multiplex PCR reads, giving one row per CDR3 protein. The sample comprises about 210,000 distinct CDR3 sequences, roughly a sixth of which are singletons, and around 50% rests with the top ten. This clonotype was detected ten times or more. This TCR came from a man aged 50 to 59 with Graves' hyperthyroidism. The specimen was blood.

The CDR3 DNA follows: TGTGCCAGCAGTTTTCACAAAGCTAACTATGGCTACACCTTC. Its protein is CASSFHKANYGYTF. The chain uses TRBV12-3 or TRBV12-4 and TRBJ1-2, with no clear D. The CDR3 is made up of 14 amino acids. With 3 bases removed from V and 0 bases from J, the gap between germline ends came to 8 bases.